The 19 T cell receptor beta chains given below trace back to one sample, sequenced in a study of cytomegalovirus exposure and HLA in healthy donors. PCR amplification relied on 60 Vbeta primers (plus 13 Jbeta primers). Clones were read by immunoSEQ multiplex PCR, and TCRdb kept only the in-frame ones, dropping some. The sample shows about 200,000 clones, about 88% of them seen only once. Source material: PBMCs. These receptors all come from a woman aged 25 to 39 in good health and CMV-seronegative.

The chain uses TRBV11-2 and TRBJ1-4, with D maybe TRBD1 (5 bases). V was shortened by 5 bases and J by 5 bases, with 12 bases between the two germline ends. Germline V lookup: CDR1 SGHAT, CDR2 FQNNGV. The CDR3 covers 14 residues. The CDR3 protein is CASSPLGGNEKLFF. The CDR3 coding sequence is TGTGCCAGCAGCCCCCTGGGGGGGAATGAAAAACTGTTTTTT.

This sequence joins TRBV5-1 and TRBJ2-7, with a tentative D call TRBD1 (6 bases). Trimming cost V 5 bases and J 4 bases, with 22 bases left between them. CDR3 size: 16 residues. Germline CDR1 and CDR2: SGHRS and YFSETQ. In nucleotides, the CDR3 is TGCGCCAGCAGAGGTGTCCAGGCAGGGGATAGATACGAGCAGTACTTC. This gives the protein CASRGVQAGDRYEQYF. Complete variable domain (other parts from reference TRBV5-1 and TRBJ2-7): KAGVTQTPRYLIKTRGQQVTLSCSPISGHRSVSWYQQTPGQGLQFLFEYFSETQRNKGNFPGRFSGRQFSNSRSEMNVSTLELGDSALYLCASRGVQAGDRYEQYFGPGTRLTVT.

This chain links TRBV5-1 with TRBJ2-1; 11 bases fit TRBD2. V lost 3 bases to trimming and J lost 9 bases; unmatched junction nucleotides: 14. This CDR3 region has 17 residues. CDR1 and CDR2 from the germline V gene are SGHRS and YFSETQ. In DNA, the CDR3 is TGCGCCAGCAGCTACGGACTAGCGGGCGTTCTCCGGACTGAGCAGTTCTTC. It codes for CASSYGLAGVLRTEQFF.

The genes are TRBV28 and TRBJ1-4; tentatively, D is TRBD1 (6 bases). Trimming stripped 3 bases from V and 0 bases from J, with 11 bases between. CDR3 length equals 16 residues. Germline V CDR1 and CDR2: MDHEN, SYDVKM. The CDR3 region is CASSFSQGTTNEKLFF. In nucleotides, the CDR3 is TGTGCCAGCAGTTTTTCACAGGGAACAACTAATGAAAAACTGTTTTTT.

The chain recombines TRBV9 with TRBJ2-5, with D possibly matching TRBD1 (7 bases). The CDR3 sequence is 16 residues long. V lost 3 bases and J 4 bases, leaving 19 bases between the germline ends. The germline V gene encodes CDR1 SGDLS and CDR2 YYNGEE. The CDR3 nucleotides are TGTGCCAGCAGCGCCGGCGGGACAGTCTACGGAGAGACCCAGTACTTC. This gives the protein CASSAGGTVYGETQYF.

The chain has TRBV28 and TRBJ1-1; maybe TRBD1 (6 bases). V was shortened by 3 bases and J by 6 bases, with 17 bases between the two germline ends. The CDR3 sequence is 15 residues long. Germline lookup yields CDR1 MDHEN and CDR2 SYDVKM. CDR3 DNA sequence: TGTGCCAGCAGTTTCCCCAACAGGGTATACGCTGAAGCTTTCTTT. This translates into CASSFPNRVYAEAFF.

The J gene is TRBJ1-6, the V gene TRBV2; 9 bases map to TRBD1. Germline trimming cut 6 bases from V and 5 bases from J; bases unmatched to any gene: 5. Looked up from germline, CDR1 is SNHLY and CDR2 is FYNNEI. CDR3 size: 15 residues. The CDR3 sequence is CASSVRDRDNSPLHF. Written as DNA, the CDR3 is TGTGCCAGCAGCGTCCGGGACAGGGATAATTCACCCCTCCACTTT.

This rearrangement joins TRBV4-1 to TRBJ1-2; D is unclear. Looked up from germline, CDR1 is MGHRA and CDR2 is YSYEKL. This CDR3 has 15 amino acids. V lost 3 bases, J lost 2 bases, and 13 bases lay in between. The CDR3 loop is CASSHGFSGNYGYTF. Written as DNA, the CDR3 is TGCGCCAGCAGCCATGGTTTTAGCGGGAACTATGGCTACACCTTC.

V and J are TRBV7-2 and TRBJ2-7, with D possibly being TRBD2 (5 bases). With 10 bases removed from V and 6 bases from J, the gap between germline ends came to 19 bases. Germline-derived CDR1 and CDR2 are SGHTA and FQGNSA. The CDR3 is made up of 13 amino acids. CDR3 region: CATSPGIGREQYF. For the CDR3, the DNA is TGTGCCACCTCTCCCGGGATTGGACGCGAGCAGTACTTC.

This chain links TRBV6-1 with TRBJ2-7; TRBD2 matches at 11 bases. Trimming took 4 bases from V and 0 from J; bases not matched to a gene: 2. CDR1 and CDR2 from the germline V gene are MNHNS and SASEGT. CDR3 size: 15 residues. The chain's CDR3 is CASSGLAGFSYEQYF. The DNA for the CDR3 is TGTGCCAGCAGTGGACTAGCGGGGTTCTCCTACGAGCAGTACTTC.

This clone appeared a single time. This chain joins TRBV5-8 and TRBJ2-7; D gene uncertain. V was pared by 5 bases and J by 3 bases, with 3 bases between. This CDR3 comprises 10 residues. Germline loops: CDR1 SGHTS, CDR2 YDEGEE. The CDR3 reads CASSLYEQYF. CDR3 nucleotide sequence: TGTGCCAGCAGTCTCTACGAGCAGTACTTC.

The V and J genes are TRBV5-4 and TRBJ2-3; the match to TRBD2 covers 7 bases. Germline V gene lookup returns CDR1 SGHNT and CDR2 YYREEE (reference sequence). The CDR3 is 14 amino acids. The V gene end was trimmed by 5 bases and the J gene end by 4 bases; junction bases not matched to a gene: 7. CDR3 bases: TGTGCCAGCAGAGCGGCGGGAGCGGCAGATACGCAGTATTTT. Protein product: CASRAAGAADTQYF.

The chain carries TRBV18 and TRBJ2-3; D is undetermined. The germline V gene has CDR1 KGHSH and CDR2 LQKENI. The CDR3 consists of 16 residues. V lost 1 base to trimming and J lost 0 bases, with 11 bases between them. The CDR3 here is CASSPRLSSSTDTQYF. CDR3 DNA sequence: TGTGCCAGCTCACCACGACTGTCTTCTAGCACAGATACGCAGTATTTT.

The J gene is TRBJ2-1, the V gene TRBV30; 7 nucleotides align to TRBD2. CDR1 and CDR2 from the germline V gene are GTSNPN and SVGIG (reference sequence). The CDR3 contains 12 residues. With 7 bases clipped from V and 8 bases from J, the junction kept 8 bases outside the gene matches. CDR3 bases: TGTGCCTCCAAAAGACTAGCCCATGAGCAGTTCTTC. It yields the protein CASKRLAHEQFF.

This rearrangement joins TRBV28 to TRBJ2-5, with TRBD1 identical over 9 bases. V was clipped by 2 bases and J by 4 bases; unmatched bases: 5. Germline loops: CDR1 MDHEN, CDR2 SYDVKM. The CDR3 has 15 amino acids. CDR3 in DNA: TGTGCCAGCAGTTTACGGACAGGGGCAGGAGAGACCCAGTACTTC. Translation gives CASSLRTGAGETQYF.

The chain employs TRBV5-1 and TRBJ2-5, with TRBD2 matching 9 bases. The DNA end lines up better with TRBJ2-7; the J call may be wrong. Germline loops: CDR1 SGHRS, CDR2 YFSETQ. The CDR3 has 14 residues. CDR3 DNA sequence: TGCGCCAGCAGCCCGGGACTAGCCGCCTACGAGCAGTACTTC. Protein: CASSPGLAAYEQYF.

A few counts support this clone. The chain has TRBV5-6 and TRBJ1-2; 8 nucleotides line up with TRBD1. Germline V gene sequence: CDR1 SGHDT, CDR2 YYEEEE. V lost 0 bases and J lost 5; bases outside the gene matches: 6. This CDR3 region has 15 residues. CDR3 nucleotides: TGTGCCAGCAGCTTGGGGTCGGACAGGGCGTATGGCTACACCTTC. Translating gives CASSLGSDRAYGYTF.

J is TRBJ2-7 and V is TRBV28, with TRBD1 matching 9 bases. CDR1 and CDR2 (germline): MDHEN, SYDVKM. J was trimmed by 0 bases and V by 3 bases; bases with no gene match: 9. This CDR3 comprises 17 residues. The DNA of the CDR3 is TGTGCCAGCAGTTTGAGGAGAGGACAGGGGACCTCCTACGAGCAGTACTTC. Amino acids: CASSLRRGQGTSYEQYF.

J is TRBJ2-1 and V is TRBV2; 11 bases line up with TRBD2. This CDR3 is built from 14 residues. The germline gives CDR1 SNHLY, CDR2 FYNNEI. With V trimmed by 9 bases and J by 1 base, 2 bases remained unmatched. CDR3 protein: CASGTSGSYNEQFF. Written as DNA, the CDR3 is TGTGCCAGTGGGACTAGCGGATCCTACAATGAGCAGTTCTTC.